The clone carrying this T cell receptor (beta chain) was detected only a few times. Its antigen is unknown. This record comes from a study of blood T cells in healthy people across ages. Study results and caveats: Considered underestimates were the diversity estimates obtained from one million T cells. Age showed a roughly linear inverse relationship with TCR beta diversity per million T cells.

A second PCR of about 7 to 11 cycles used a sample-barcoded 5' primer and a J-beta primer mix. Every individual sample yielded 2.5 million or more paired-end reads (each containing CDR3). One entry per CDR3 protein, called by TCRdb with MiXCR from the 5' RACE reads. This sample has about 1,600,000 distinct CDR3 sequences, with around two fifths found just once. The donors, all healthy, were Caucasians living in Russia, aged about 6 to 100. J gave up 4 bases and V 3 bases, and 16 bases lay outside the gene matches. Germline V gene lookup returns CDR1 SGHRS and CDR2 YFSETQ. The length of the CDR3 is 18 residues.

Input material: blood. This TCR derives from a woman aged 18-35 years in good health. This chain joins TRBV5-1 and TRBJ2-1, with TRBD2 identical over 7 bases. The CDR3 DNA is TGCGCCAGCAGCTGGACGGCTAGCGGCAATATGGGTTACAATGAGCAGTTCTTC. Translation gives CASSWTASGNMGYNEQFF.